The clone carrying this TCR beta chain came up once. The data stem from a study of Ad26.COV2.S vaccination and SARS-CoV-2 variants. The treatment here: 19 received Ad26.COV2.S at low or high dose, single or two shots; about 5 received placebo; per-sample allocation not given. Sampling was performed 63 days after the first vaccine or placebo injection. Germline V gene lookup returns CDR1 WSHSY and CDR2 SAAADI. This CDR3 spans 13 amino acids. V lost 0 bases and J 6 bases, leaving 9 bases between the germline ends. The assay was immunoSEQ multiplex PCR, and TCRdb's table has in-frame clones only and misses some. This sample has about 350,000 clones, with about nine tenths found just once.

Sequenced material: peripheral blood, taken in a trial of Ad26.COV2.S vaccine versus placebo. This sequence was found in a person between 18 and 65 years old who received the Ad26.COV2.S COVID-19 vaccine or a placebo. V and J are TRBV10-2 and TRBJ2-7; D is unresolved. The CDR3 sequence: CASSESSRTEQYF. The DNA for the CDR3 is TGCGCCAGCAGTGAGTCGTCCAGGACCGAGCAGTACTTC.